This TCR beta chain was retrieved from a study of cytomegalovirus exposure and HLA in healthy donors. Across the whole study: Around 78 million unique TCR sequences came from HLA-typed donors in an early release.

Study-level findings and limits: An assumption of roughly uniform sequencing depth across donors underlay the presence/absence analyses. In a later analysis, compared with equally common non-associated chains, HLA-associated beta chains were more expanded. With further analysis later on, most CMV-associated TCR beta chains appeared HLA-restricted.

In the PCR, 60 Vbeta and 13 Jbeta primers were used. The assay was immunoSEQ multiplex PCR, and TCRdb's table has in-frame clones only and misses some. This table has some 140,000 clones, 70% to 80% appearing once. On this clone: Its antigen is not known.

Trimming removed 3 bases at V and 0 bases at J, with 13 bases between. The CDR3 has 16 amino acids. Germline CDR1 is SGHDT and CDR2 is YYEEEE. The sample was PBMCs. The TCR sequence derives from a woman between 35 and 50 years old in good health and CMV-seronegative. This chain connects TRBV5-6 to TRBJ2-4; D possibly corresponds to TRBD2 (6 bases). Written as DNA, the CDR3 is TGTGCCAGCAGCTATCGGGGGTCGCTAGCCAAAAACATTCAGTACTTC. Protein: CASSYRGSLAKNIQYF.